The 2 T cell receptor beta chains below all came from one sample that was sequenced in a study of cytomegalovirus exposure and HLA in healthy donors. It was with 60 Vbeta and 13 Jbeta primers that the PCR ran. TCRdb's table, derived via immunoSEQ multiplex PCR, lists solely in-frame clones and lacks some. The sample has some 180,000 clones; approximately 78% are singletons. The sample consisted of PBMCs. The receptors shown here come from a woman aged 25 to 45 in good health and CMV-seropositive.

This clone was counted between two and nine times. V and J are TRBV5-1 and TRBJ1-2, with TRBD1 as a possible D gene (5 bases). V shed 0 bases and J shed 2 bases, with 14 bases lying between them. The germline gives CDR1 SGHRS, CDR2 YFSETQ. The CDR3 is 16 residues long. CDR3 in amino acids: CASSLGVGDYNYGYTF. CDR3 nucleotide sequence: TGCGCCAGCAGCTTGGGCGTGGGGGACTACAACTATGGCTACACCTTC.

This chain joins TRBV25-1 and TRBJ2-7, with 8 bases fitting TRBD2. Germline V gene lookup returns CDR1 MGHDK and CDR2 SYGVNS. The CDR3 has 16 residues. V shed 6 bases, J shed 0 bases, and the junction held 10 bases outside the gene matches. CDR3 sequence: CASRGAGTSSSYEQYF. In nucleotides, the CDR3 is TGTGCCAGCAGGGGCGCCGGGACTAGTAGCTCCTACGAGCAGTACTTC.